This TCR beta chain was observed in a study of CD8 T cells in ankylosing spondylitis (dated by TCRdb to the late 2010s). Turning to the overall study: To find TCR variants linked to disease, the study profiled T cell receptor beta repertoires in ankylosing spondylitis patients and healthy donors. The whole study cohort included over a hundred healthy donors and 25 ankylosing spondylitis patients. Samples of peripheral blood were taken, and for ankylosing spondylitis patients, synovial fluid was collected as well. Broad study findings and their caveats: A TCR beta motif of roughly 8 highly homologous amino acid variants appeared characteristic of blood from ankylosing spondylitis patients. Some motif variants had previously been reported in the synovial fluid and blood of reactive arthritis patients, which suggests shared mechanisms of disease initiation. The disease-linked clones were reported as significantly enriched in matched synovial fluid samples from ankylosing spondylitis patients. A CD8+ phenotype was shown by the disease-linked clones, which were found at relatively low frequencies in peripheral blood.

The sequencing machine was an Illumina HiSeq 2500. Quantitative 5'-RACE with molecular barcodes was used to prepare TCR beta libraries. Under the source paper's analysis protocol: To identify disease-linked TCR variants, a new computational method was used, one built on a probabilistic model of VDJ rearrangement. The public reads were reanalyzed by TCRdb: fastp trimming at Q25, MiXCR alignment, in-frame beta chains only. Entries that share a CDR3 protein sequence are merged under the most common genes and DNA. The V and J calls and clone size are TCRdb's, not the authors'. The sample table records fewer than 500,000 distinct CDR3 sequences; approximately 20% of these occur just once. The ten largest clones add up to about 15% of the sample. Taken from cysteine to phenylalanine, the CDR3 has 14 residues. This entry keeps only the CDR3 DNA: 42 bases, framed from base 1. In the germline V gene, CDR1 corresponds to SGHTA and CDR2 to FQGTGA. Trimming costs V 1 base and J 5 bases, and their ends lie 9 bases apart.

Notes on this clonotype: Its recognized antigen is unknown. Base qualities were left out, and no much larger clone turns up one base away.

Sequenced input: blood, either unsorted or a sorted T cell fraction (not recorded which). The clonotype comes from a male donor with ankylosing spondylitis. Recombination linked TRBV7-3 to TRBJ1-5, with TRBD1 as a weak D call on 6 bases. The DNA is TGTGCCAGCAGCTTAAATGCAGGGGATCAGCCCCAGCATTTT. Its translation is CASSLNAGDQPQHF.